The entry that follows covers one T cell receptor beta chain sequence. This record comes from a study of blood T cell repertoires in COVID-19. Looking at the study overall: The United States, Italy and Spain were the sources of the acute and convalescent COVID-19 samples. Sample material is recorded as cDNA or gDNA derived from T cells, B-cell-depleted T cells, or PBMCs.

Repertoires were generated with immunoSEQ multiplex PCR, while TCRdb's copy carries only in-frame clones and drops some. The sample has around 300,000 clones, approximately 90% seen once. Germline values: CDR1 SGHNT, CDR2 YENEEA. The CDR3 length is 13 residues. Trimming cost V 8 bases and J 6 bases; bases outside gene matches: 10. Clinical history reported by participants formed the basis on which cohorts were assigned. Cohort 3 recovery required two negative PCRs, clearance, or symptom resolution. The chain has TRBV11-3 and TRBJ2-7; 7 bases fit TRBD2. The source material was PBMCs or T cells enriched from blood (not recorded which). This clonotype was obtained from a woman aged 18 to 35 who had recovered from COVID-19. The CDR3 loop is CASGEGPFGEQYF. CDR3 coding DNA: TGTGCCAGCGGGGAGGGGCCCTTCGGCGAGCAGTACTTC.